This T cell receptor beta chain was sequenced for a study of control samples from healthy donors and cancer patients. The germline V gene encodes CDR1 KGHDR and CDR2 SFDVKD. This CDR3 is 16 amino acids long. Profiled with immunoSEQ multiplex PCR; TCRdb holds only in-frame clones, not every one. The data show 120,000 to 150,000 clones, with roughly nine tenths seen just once and approximately 9% held by the top ten. In the case of this clone: At one end the junction does not follow the germline gene, possibly because of a read error.

This TCR derives from a woman in her 30s in good health. Sequencing was carried out using blood. The chain joins TRBV24-1 to TRBJ2-2; D may be TRBD2 (5 bases). The CDR3 nucleotides read TGTGCCACCCGTGAGGGAGCAACGGCGAACACCGGGGAGCTGTTTTTT. It is translated as CATREGATANTGELFF.